Shown below are 18 T cell receptor beta chains from a single sample sequenced in a study of T cells in Graves' hyperthyroidism and ophthalmopathy. It was RNA transcripts that yielded the amplified TCR beta CDR3 regions. When the TCR CDR3 underwent first-round RT-PCR, the HTBI primer set was used. One entry per CDR3 protein, called by TCRdb with MiXCR from the multiplex PCR reads. The sample holds some 560,000 distinct CDR3 sequences, 12% to 15% seen once. The sequenced sample was blood. Receptor source: a woman aged 35 to 49 with Graves' hyperthyroidism.

The rearrangement uses TRBV15 and TRBJ2-1; D may be TRBD2 (6 bases). Trimming cost V 3 bases and J 15 bases, with 27 bases left between them. The germline CDR1 and CDR2 sequences are LNHNV and YYDKDF (reference sequence). The CDR3 covers 16 residues. CDR3 coding DNA: TGTGCCACCAGCAGGGATCGTCAGGGAGGCGCAGGCATGAGGTTCTTC. Its translation: CATSRDRQGGAGMRFF.

Only a few counts were recorded for this clonotype. J is TRBJ2-1 and V is TRBV28; D may be TRBD1 (5 bases). The V gene's germline CDR1 is MDHEN and CDR2 SYDVKM. This CDR3 is built from 12 residues. The V gene lost 11 bases and the J gene lost 6 bases, with 14 bases spanning the gap. CDR3 amino acids: CAGKSQGNEQFF. For the CDR3, the DNA is TGTGCCGGCAAGTCTCAGGGCAATGAGCAGTTCTTC.

This clonotype occurred many times. J is TRBJ2-1 and V is TRBV29-1; the match to TRBD2 covers 8 bases. V gave up 4 bases and J gave up 6 bases; unmatched junction bases: 8. There are 14 residues in the CDR3. Germline loops: CDR1 SQVTM, CDR2 ANQGSEA. The CDR3 is CSVGQAGGINEQFF. Here the CDR3 DNA reads TGCAGCGTTGGTCAGGCGGGAGGTATCAATGAGCAGTTCTTC.

This clonotype has just a few counts. The chain joins TRBV29-1 to TRBJ2-5; D tentatively fits TRBD1 or TRBD2 (5 bases each). In germline, CDR1 is SQVTM, CDR2 ANQGSEA. V dropped 5 bases and J dropped 5 bases, with 15 bases sitting between them. CDR3 length: 13 residues. The CDR3 sequence: CSVHRAEGETQYF. The CDR3, as DNA: TGCAGCGTTCATCGGGCCGAGGGGGAGACCCAGTACTTC.

The table lists this clonotype with a few counts. The chain is built from TRBV5-1 and TRBJ1-4; tentative D call: TRBD1 (5 bases). The length of the CDR3 is 15 residues. V was pared by 0 bases and J by 0 bases, with 6 bases between. CDR1 SGHRS and CDR2 YFSETQ come from the germline V gene. CDR3 nucleotides: TGCGCCAGCAGCTTGGGGGGCCCAACTAATGAAAAACTGTTTTTT. Amino acids: CASSLGGPTNEKLFF.

This clonotype was recorded a few times. This chain joins TRBV9 and TRBJ1-2; D gene ambiguous. CDR1 SGDLS and CDR2 YYNGEE come from the germline V gene. The CDR3 is 13 residues long. V lost 0 bases and J lost 8, with 11 bases in between. CDR3 loop: CASSVDVMRGYTF. The CDR3 coding sequence is TGTGCCAGCAGCGTAGACGTCATGAGGGGCTACACCTTC.

The chain combines TRBV12-3 or TRBV12-4 with TRBJ2-1; 8 bases line up with TRBD1. The V and J ends lost 11 bases and 6 bases, in that order; junction bases with no gene match: 6. The CDR3 has 12 residues. This chain's CDR3 is CAGQTGVNEQFF. In DNA, the CDR3 is TGTGCCGGCCAGACAGGGGTCAATGAGCAGTTCTTC.

This clonotype was seen ten or more times. The V and J genes are TRBV6-2 or TRBV6-3 and TRBJ1-5, with 7 bases aligning to TRBD1. Germline V gene data show CDR1 as MNHEY and CDR2 as SVGEGT. The CDR3 runs to 15 residues. V was pared by 1 base and J by 3 bases, with 3 bases of the junction left unmatched. The CDR3 coding sequence is TGTGCCAGCAGTTACTTACAGGGGTACAATCAGCCCCAGCATTTT. This gives the protein CASSYLQGYNQPQHF.

V usage is TRBV3-1 and J usage is TRBJ2-3; no reliable D call. Germline V gene lookup returns CDR1 LGHDT and CDR2 YNNKEL (reference sequence). This CDR3 has 16 residues. The ends were cut back, 0 bases at V and 2 bases at J, with 12 bases in the middle. The CDR3 bases are TGTGCCAGCAGCCAAGATCAGCTAGTCCCCACAGATACGCAGTATTTT. This codes for CASSQDQLVPTDTQYF.

The J gene is TRBJ2-5, the V gene TRBV7-9; D is perhaps TRBD1 or TRBD2 (5 bases each). Between the trimmed V and J ends, which lost 3 bases and 0 bases, there was a span of 14 bases. The germline CDR1 and CDR2 sequences are SEHNR and FQNEAQ (reference sequence). The length of the CDR3 is 16 residues. CDR3 sequence: CASSFSVGVYQETQYF. Here the CDR3 DNA reads TGTGCCAGCAGCTTCTCTGTGGGGGTGTACCAAGAGACCCAGTACTTC.

This clonotype was seen a few times. The chain links TRBV7-9 to TRBJ2-6, with D possibly called TRBD1 or TRBD2 (5 bases each). Trimming stripped 1 base from V and 3 bases from J, with 10 bases between. The CDR3 loop spans 16 amino acids. Per the germline V gene, CDR1 is SEHNR and CDR2 is FQNEAQ (reference sequence). Here the CDR3 DNA reads TGTGCCAGCAGCTTAGAGGTGGGGGTTGGGGCCAACGTCCTGACTTTC. This encodes CASSLEVGVGANVLTF.

The rearrangement uses TRBV7-2 and TRBJ1-5; no firm D call. V was pared by 4 bases and J by 4 bases, with 14 bases between. This CDR3 is 15 amino acids long. Germline loops: CDR1 SGHTA, CDR2 FQGNSA. The CDR3: CASSSTRLGNQPQHF. CDR3 DNA: TGTGCCAGCAGCTCCACCCGCCTTGGAAATCAGCCCCAGCATTTT.

This clonotype has just a few counts. V usage is TRBV19 and J usage is TRBJ1-2, with TRBD1 matching over 7 bases. There are 13 residues in the CDR3. Germline V lookup: CDR1 LNHDA, CDR2 SQIVND (reference sequence). Trimming at V came to 7 bases and at J to 5 bases, leaving 7 bases not matched to a gene. CDR3 coding DNA: TGTGCCAGTAACGGGGACAGAGGATATGGCTACACCTTC. The encoded protein is CASNGDRGYGYTF.

This clonotype was counted ten times or more. The J gene is TRBJ2-1, the V gene TRBV11-2; 10 positions match TRBD2. The CDR3 is 14 amino acids. The V gene's germline CDR1 is SGHAT and CDR2 FQNNGV. V lost 0 bases and J lost 12; bases outside the gene matches: 5. CDR3 nucleotide sequence: TGTGCCAGCAGCTTAGATAGTTTAGCGGGGGGGCAGTTCTTC. Its translation is CASSLDSLAGGQFF. The full variable domain, in which reference TRBV11-2 and TRBJ2-1 provide the parts outside the CDR3, is EAGVAQSPRYKIIEKRQSVAFWCNPISGHATLYWYQQILGQGPKLLIQFQNNGVVDDSQLPKDRFSAERLKGVDSTLKIQPAKLEDSAVYLCASSLDSLAGGQFFGPGTRLTVL.

Regarding this clonotype: A much more abundant neighbour one base away suggests this may be a read error. The chain employs TRBV5-5 and TRBJ2-2; D not resolved. CDR3 size: 15 residues. V gave up 2 bases and J gave up 3 bases, with 11 bases separating them. The V gene's germline CDR1 is SGHKS and CDR2 YYEKEE (reference sequence). CDR3 in amino acids: CASSLSMTDTGELFF. The CDR3 DNA is TGTGCCAGCAGCTTAAGCATGACGGACACCGGGGAGCTGTTTTTT.

The chain has TRBV29-1 and TRBJ1-1; 9 bases are shared with TRBD1. V was clipped by 5 bases and J by 4 bases; unmatched bases: 5. In germline, CDR1 is SQVTM, CDR2 ANQGSEA. This CDR3 is built from 13 residues. The CDR3 DNA follows: TGCAGCGTTTATAACAGGGGGCCCACTGAAGCTTTCTTT. It specifies CSVYNRGPTEAFF.

This clonotype has at least ten counts. This chain links TRBV29-1 with TRBJ2-7; TRBD2 matches 15 bases. CDR3 length: 13 amino acids. The V gene's germline CDR1 is SQVTM and CDR2 ANQGSEA. V shed 5 bases, J shed 7 bases, and the junction held 3 bases outside the gene matches. The CDR3 DNA reads as TGCAGCGTTTCGGGACTAGCGGGAGGTGAGCAGTACTTC. It is translated as CSVSGLAGGEQYF.

This clonotype showed up just a few times. The chain combines TRBV7-2 with TRBJ2-1; 10 nucleotides match TRBD2. This CDR3 has 17 residues. Germline V CDR1 and CDR2: SGHTA, FQGNSA. V lost 4 bases and J lost 5; bases outside the gene matches: 11. The CDR3 nucleotides are TGTGCCAGCAGCTCCATTAGCGGGAGGCGGATCAACAATGAGCAGTTCTTC. This codes for CASSSISGRRINNEQFF.